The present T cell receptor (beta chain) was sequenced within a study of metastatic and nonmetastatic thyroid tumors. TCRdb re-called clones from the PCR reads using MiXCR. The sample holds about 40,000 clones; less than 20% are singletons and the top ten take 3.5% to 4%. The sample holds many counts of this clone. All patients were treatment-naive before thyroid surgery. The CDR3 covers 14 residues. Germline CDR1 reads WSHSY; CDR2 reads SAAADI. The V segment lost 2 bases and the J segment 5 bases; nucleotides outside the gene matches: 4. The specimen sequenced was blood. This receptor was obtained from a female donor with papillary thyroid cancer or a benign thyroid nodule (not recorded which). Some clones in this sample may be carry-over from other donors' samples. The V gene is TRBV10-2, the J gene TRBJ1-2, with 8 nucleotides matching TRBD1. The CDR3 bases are TGCGCCAGCAGTGAGACCGGGACAGGTTATGGCTACACCTTC. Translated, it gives CASSETGTGYGYTF.